By frequency in the sample, the clone carrying this T cell receptor (beta chain) is medium-sized (0.01 to 0.1%). Its antigen is not known. This specimen belongs to a study of T cell repertoires in aging, cancer and after chemotherapy. Overall study: Glioblastoma patients receiving temozolomide-based therapy gave paired samples before and after chemotherapy.

Findings and caveats of the study: In cancer patients, declining TCR diversity with age involved lost richness and lost evenness.

The template was genomic DNA from peripheral blood, not RNA. Multiplex touch-down PCR with TRB-A/B primers amplified rearranged V-D-J TRB sequences. TCRdb analysed the multiplex PCR reads with MiXCR anew, one entry per CDR3 protein. The profile covers about 1,900 distinct CDR3 sequences, with 15% to 20% appearing a single time and approximately 7.7% taken by the ten largest. Germline V gene lookup returns CDR1 SGHRS and CDR2 YFSETQ. V was shortened by 0 bases and J by 5 bases, with 12 bases between the two germline ends. This CDR3 spans 14 amino acids. The gene calls are TRBV5-1 and TRBJ2-7; unclear D gene. The sequence was obtained from a human donor with a solid tumor. The sequencing sample was made of blood. CDR3 DNA sequence: TGCGCCAGCAGCTTGGTTGGCCCCTTCGACGAGCAGTACTTC. Translation: CASSLVGPFDEQYF.